The entry below gives a single T cell receptor (beta chain) sequence along with its context. The sample holds many counts of this clonotype. What this receptor recognizes is not known. No base quality values were provided; no much bigger clone lies one nucleotide off. Receptor amplification or capture employed UMI-ligation and nested PCR. An equimolar mix of two oligonucleotides covering both TRBC1 and TRBC2 was used as the beta constant-region primer. Four rounds of PCR, combining the SP2 primer with nested alpha and beta constant-region primers, were used to amplify the ligated cDNA. A single-stranded oligonucleotide containing the SP2 primer and a 12-nucleotide UMI was joined to the 3' end of the cDNA by T4 RNA ligase 1. Incubation of the ligation reaction was carried out at 16 degrees C for roughly 19-25 hours. PCR2 was usually performed as a SYBR Green qPCR and halted at a preset threshold so that over-amplification would not occur. Every purification after the first one was done using Agencourt AMPure XP magnetic beads. Library amounts were measured by Qubit and library quality was assessed on a TapeStation, where the main peak was expected at around 650 bp. Pooled libraries were sequenced on an Illumina MiSeq using v2 2x251 paired-end kits, and typically roughly 0.85-2 million reads were obtained per sample. Each sample's library went into the pool at roughly 4 nM, and about 5-8% PhiX was added to help with cluster recognition. The paper's data handling went like this. Decombinator assigned V and J genes to Demultiplexor-processed FASTQ reads by tag matching, allowing a single base-pair mismatch. Collapsinator relied on UMIs to fix sequencing errors as well as frequency errors caused by PCR heterogeneity. TCRs were translated and CDR3s were extracted from the conserved cysteine to the FGXG phenylalanine by CDR3Translator, with non-productive sequences being flagged. Gini, Shannon entropy and inverse Simpson indices were calculated on repertoires subsampled to equal numbers of UMI-defined TCRs. Within the linear range, a power law was fitted to clonotype abundance distributions using maximum likelihood. Similar UMI counts, unique TCR numbers and clonal distributions were obtained with the pipeline and with MIGEC on one naive CD8 sample. The repertoires were searched for 7,000 to 8,000 CMV-associated CDR3 sequences that had been compiled from VDJdb and a published dataset. In TCRdb, the public reads were trimmed at Q25 with fastp and aligned with MiXCR, with productive beta chains retained. For every CDR3 protein sequence, its rows merge into one entry that carries the most common genes and DNA. V and J calls and clone size were set by TCRdb, not the authors. In all, the sample holds 130,000 or so distinct CDR3 sequences, and 30% to 45% of those were seen once. The top ten constitute 0.9% of the sample.

Based on the germline V gene, the CDR1 and CDR2 sequences are MNHEY and SVGAGI. The CDR3 covers 17 residues, taking in both the cysteine and the phenylalanine. The read is trimmed to its CDR3 DNA, 51 bases read in frame from base 1. V gives up 1 base and J gives up 4 bases, and the segment between their germline ends measures 19 bases. This sample is part of a study of naive and memory T cell subsets (dated by TCRdb to 2017 to 2019). A note on the overall study: An open-source, UMI-based TCR alpha and beta sequencing pipeline was applied to sorted naive and memory peripheral blood T cell subsets. Complete agreement was observed between the functional CMV T cell responses and the IgG serology results. RNA was DNase-treated and reverse transcribed with TCR constant-region primers, mostly using SuperScript III. Paper-wide results and their limitations: Once error correction was done, more than 90% of naive TCR sequences showed up just once, which made the naive abundance distributions much steeper than those of the memory subsets. No ground truth was available to validate the repertoire findings for the naive and memory subsets. RNA-based TCR counts may be affected by expression changes linked to T cell activation and differentiation. Each clonotype was defined as a single alpha or beta chain sequence rather than as a paired alpha/beta receptor. In both CD4 and CD8 cells, a rise in Gini index and a fall in Shannon and inverse Simpson diversity were observed from naive through CM, EM and EMRA. The abundance of TCRs followed a power law with an exponent that differed between naive and memory subsets yet stayed consistent across the three individuals.

Separate amplification of TCR alpha and beta chain libraries was performed from the second PCR step onward. Donor CMV status was determined by IFNgamma production from CD4+ T cells after overnight stimulation of fresh PBMCs with CMV viral lysate. CD4 T cells were positively selected using Miltenyi beads, after which CD8 T cells were positively selected from the CD4-negative fraction. Cells were stained for CD3, CD4, CD8, CD45RA, CD27 and a live/dead dye and were sorted on a BD Aria II into four subsets based on CD45RA and CD27. Three healthy volunteers provided blood, and each donor's sample was split into CD4 and CD8 T cells and then further divided into four differentiation subsets. Around 130 ml of peripheral blood was collected from each donor, and PBMC were isolated from the blood using Ficoll-Paque PLUS density-gradient centrifugation. After sorting, cells were lysed in RLT buffer, RNA was extracted using a Qiagen RNeasy kit, and the extracted RNA was stored at -80 degrees C.

The chain was built from TRBV6-5 and TRBJ1-1; D gene: possibly TRBD1, on 5 matching bases. The clonotype comes from a human donor in good health. Sequenced material: central memory CD4+ T cells from blood. What the cell subset or site label conveys for this sample: central memory, CD45RA- CD27+. DNA sequence: TGTGCCAGCAGTTACTATTTCCGGGACCCGAGGGGCACTGAAGCTTTCTTT. It is translated as CASSYYFRDPRGTEAFF.